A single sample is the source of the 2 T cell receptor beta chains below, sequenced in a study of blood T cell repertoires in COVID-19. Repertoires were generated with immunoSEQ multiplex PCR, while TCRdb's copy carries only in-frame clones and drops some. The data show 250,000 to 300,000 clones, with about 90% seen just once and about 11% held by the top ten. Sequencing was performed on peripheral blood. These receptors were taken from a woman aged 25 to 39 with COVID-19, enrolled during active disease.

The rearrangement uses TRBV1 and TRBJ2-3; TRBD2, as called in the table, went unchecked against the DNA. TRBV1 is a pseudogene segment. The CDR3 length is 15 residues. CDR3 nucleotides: TGCACCAGCAGCCAAGTTAGACTAGACATAGATACGCAGTATTTT. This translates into CTSSQVRLDIDTQYF.

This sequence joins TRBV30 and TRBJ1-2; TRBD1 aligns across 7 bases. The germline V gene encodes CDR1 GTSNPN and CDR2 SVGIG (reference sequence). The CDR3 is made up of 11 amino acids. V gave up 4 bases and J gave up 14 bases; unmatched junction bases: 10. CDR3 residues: CAWNRQETGTF. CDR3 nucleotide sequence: TGTGCCTGGAACCGACAGGAGACAGGGACCTTC.